This is a list of T cell receptor beta chains from one sample in a study of cytomegalovirus exposure and HLA in healthy donors. Generated by immunoSEQ multiplex PCR, the TCRdb table keeps only in-frame clones and is missing some. The profile shows some 200,000 clones, roughly 70% of them singletons. The sequencing sample was made of PBMCs. These TCRs come from a man aged 40-49 years in good health and CMV-seropositive. The CDR3 runs from the conserved cysteine through the conserved F or W. The D gene is left open where the match is weak. The size field is filled for only some rows; it gives once, few, many or a size class.

d_gene	abundance	j_gene	len	v_gene	CDR3aa	CDR3nt
-	-	TRBJ2-5	15	TRBV7-3	CASSSTGGTGETQYF	TGTGCCAGCAGCTCAACAGGTGGAACGGGGGAGACCCAGTACTTC
TRBD1	once	TRBJ1-6	15	TRBV7-6	CASSRQGALDSPLHF	TGTGCCAGCAGTCGACAGGGGGCCTTGGATTCACCCCTCCACTTT
-	-	TRBJ1-1	15	TRBV11-3	CASSGRAGMNTEAFF	TGTGCCAGCAGCGGCAGGGCGGGGATGAACACTGAAGCTTTCTTT
-	few	TRBJ2-5	16	TRBV11-2	CASSLDLRGPQETQYF	TGTGCCAGCAGCTTAGATCTGCGGGGGCCTCAAGAGACCCAGTACTTC
-	-	TRBJ2-7	15	TRBV7-2	CASSLFQGPSYEQYF	TGTGCCAGCAGCTTATTCCAGGGGCCATCCTACGAGCAGTACTTC
-	-	TRBJ2-2	14	TRBV5-1	CASSLVTISGELFF	TGCGCCAGCAGCTTGGTTACTATTAGCGGGGAGCTGTTTTTT
TRBD1	-	TRBJ2-2	16	TRBV7-3	CASSHSQGSRAGELFF	TGTGCCAGCAGTCACTCACAGGGGAGTAGGGCCGGGGAGCTGTTTTTT
-	-	TRBJ1-4	14	TRBV5-1	CASSLRGSREKLFF	TGCGCCAGCAGCTTGCGGGGGAGTCGGGAAAAACTGTTTTTT
TRBD2	-	TRBJ2-2	19	TRBV7-9	CASSVYTSPVAGRAGELFF	TGTGCCAGCAGCGTTTACACATCCCCGGTGGCAGGGAGGGCCGGGGAGCTGTTTTTT
TRBD1	-	TRBJ1-2	15	TRBV10-2	CASSEFGQGANGYTF	TGCGCCAGCAGTGAGTTTGGACAGGGGGCCAATGGCTACACCTTC
-	few	TRBJ1-2	14	TRBV6-5	CASSYSETAYGYTF	TGTGCCAGCAGTTACTCGGAGACGGCCTATGGCTACACCTTC
-	once	TRBJ1-6	12	TRBV10-3	CAIREGDSPLHF	TGTGCCATCAGGGAAGGGGATTCACCCCTCCACTTT
TRBD1	-	TRBJ1-2	15	TRBV4-3	CASSQGPGTDYGYTF	TGCGCCAGCAGCCAAGGTCCAGGGACAGACTATGGCTACACCTTC
-	-	TRBJ2-1	18	TRBV4-1	CASSPTDSGQPRYNEQFF	TGCGCCAGCAGCCCAACCGACTCAGGACAGCCCAGGTACAATGAGCAGTTCTTC
TRBD1	-	TRBJ2-7	14	TRBV28	CASSPTGESDEQYF	TGTGCCAGCAGTCCGACAGGGGAGTCGGACGAGCAGTACTTC
TRBD1	-	TRBJ1-4	14	TRBV6-5	CASSYDRDSEKLFF	TGTGCCAGCAGTTACGACAGGGATTCTGAAAAACTGTTTTTT
-	once	TRBJ1-2	13	TRBV7-2	CASSTDRSSGYTF	TGTGCCAGCAGCACCGACAGGTCCAGTGGCTACACCTTC
-	once	TRBJ2-7	15	TRBV14	CASSQSDRSSYEQYF	TGTGCCAGCAGCCAATCCGACAGGAGCTCCTACGAGCAGTACTTC
-	few	TRBJ1-4	15	TRBV7-9	CASSLYVATNEKLFF	TGTGCCAGCAGCTTATACGTAGCAACTAATGAAAAACTGTTTTTT
-	-	TRBJ2-7	11	TRBV7-9	CASQREYEQYF	TGTGCCAGCCAAAGGGAGTACGAGCAGTACTTC
TRBD2	-	TRBJ2-2	16	TRBV4-1	CASSQKALAGNGELFF	TGCGCCAGCAGCCAAAAAGCTCTAGCGGGGAACGGGGAGCTGTTTTTT
-	-	TRBJ2-3	15	TRBV5-1	CASSLAGKGTDTQYF	TGCGCCAGCAGCTTGGCGGGGAAGGGCACAGATACGCAGTATTTT
TRBD1	-	TRBJ1-6	15	TRBV5-4	CASSSGQGYNSPPHF	TGTGCCAGCAGCTCCGGACAGGGCTATAATTCACCCCCCCACTTT
-	-	TRBJ1-2	12	TRBV19	CASRTGSNGYTF	TGTGCCAGTAGGACAGGATCTAATGGCTACACCTTC
TRBD1	few	TRBJ2-1	15	TRBV6-4	CASSKGTGQNNEQFF	TGTGCCAGCAGTAAAGGGACAGGGCAGAACAATGAGCAGTTCTTC
-	-	TRBJ1-2	13	TRBV18	CASSPGGVNGYTF	TGTGCCAGCTCACCAGGGGGCGTTAATGGCTACACCTTC
TRBD1	once	TRBJ1-1	18	TRBV9	CASSEGTGGIFLGTEAFF	TGTGCCAGCAGCGAGGGGACAGGGGGCATCTTTTTGGGCACTGAAGCTTTCTTT
TRBD1	few	TRBJ1-1	14	TRBV6-6	CASSYDTGGTEAFF	TGTGCCAGCAGTTACGATACAGGGGGCACTGAAGCTTTCTTT
-	few	TRBJ2-5	12	TRBV19	CASTDFQETQYF	TGTGCCAGTACTGACTTCCAAGAGACCCAGTACTTC
-	-	TRBJ2-3	15	TRBV6-6	CASSQTVRTTDTQYF	TGTGCCAGCAGTCAGACAGTTCGTACCACAGATACGCAGTATTTT
-	-	TRBJ2-7	14	TRBV14	CASSQGDKPYEQYF	TGTGCCAGCAGCCAAGGGGACAAGCCCTACGAGCAGTACTTC
-	-	TRBJ2-5	15	TRBV4-1	CASSQVGTWQETQYF	TGCGCCAGCAGCCAAGTTGGGACATGGCAAGAGACCCAGTACTTC